These 32 T cell receptor beta chains share one sample of origin, sequenced in a study of blood T cell repertoires in COVID-19. The repertoire was sequenced with immunoSEQ multiplex PCR; TCRdb's copy has only in-frame clones and lacks some. The sample lists 150,000 or so clones, 75% to 90% occurring once. Sequencing was carried out using PBMCs or T cells enriched from blood (not recorded which). These receptors were taken from a woman aged 60-75 years who had recovered from COVID-19.

The rearrangement uses TRBV5-4 and TRBJ2-7, with a weak D call TRBD2 (6 bases). This CDR3 is 13 amino acids long. Germline lookup yields CDR1 SGHNT and CDR2 YYREEE (reference sequence). Trimming removed 7 bases at V and 5 bases at J, with 16 bases between. In DNA form, the CDR3 reads TGTGCCAGCGCCCGTTTTTTAGCGGACGAGCAGTACTTC. Translated, it gives CASARFLADEQYF.

This clone has only a few counts. Within the sample, other DNA sequences also encode this same CDR3. The rearrangement joins TRBV28 to TRBJ1-5; D gene uncertain. Germline V CDR1 and CDR2: MDHEN, SYDVKM. V lost 4 bases, J lost 2 bases, and 12 bases lay in between. The CDR3 spans 15 residues. In DNA, the CDR3 is TGTGCCAGCAGTTCGGCATACAGAGGCAATCAGCCCCAGCATTTT. It translates to CASSSAYRGNQPQHF. The whole variable domain, filled in from reference TRBV28 and TRBJ1-5, reads DVKVTQSSRYLVKRTGEKVFLECVQDMDHENMFWYRQDPGLGLRLIYFSYDVKMKEKGDIPEGYSVSREKKERFSLILESASTNQTSMYLCASSSAYRGNQPQHFGDGTRLSIL.

The V and J genes are TRBV19 and TRBJ2-7; 8 nucleotides match TRBD1. The CDR3 has 13 residues. Trimming cost V 4 bases and J 5 bases; bases outside gene matches: 4. From germline, CDR1 is LNHDA and CDR2 SQIVND (reference sequence). The CDR3 loop reads CASSTDRVDEQYF. The CDR3 DNA follows: TGTGCCAGTAGTACGGACAGGGTCGACGAGCAGTACTTC.

The V call is TRBV2, the J call TRBJ2-2; 8 bases map to TRBD2. The CDR3 is 15 amino acids. Germline CDR1 SNHLY, CDR2 FYNNEI. V dropped 7 bases and J dropped 8; count of bases not matched to a gene: 12. The CDR3: CASTLRTGGGGELFF. As DNA, the CDR3 is TGTGCCAGCACCCTCCGTACGGGGGGGGGTGGGGAGCTGTTTTTT. The full variable domain, its missing parts supplied by reference TRBV2 and TRBJ2-2, is EPEVTQTPSHQVTQMGQEVILRCVPISNHLYFYWYRQILGQKVEFLVSFYNNEISEKSEIFDDQFSVERPDGSNFTLKIRSTKLEDSAMYFCASTLRTGGGGELFFGEGSRLTVL.

The sample holds a few counts of this clone. The chain recombines TRBV10-1 with TRBJ2-2; 7 nucleotides align to TRBD1. The CDR3 has 13 residues. The V gene's germline CDR1 is WNHNN and CDR2 SYGVQD (reference sequence). The V gene end was trimmed by 5 bases and the J gene end by 4 bases; junction bases not matched to a gene: 1. CDR3 loop: CASSRTGTGELFF. The CDR3 coding sequence is TGCGCCAGCAGTCGGACAGGCACCGGGGAGCTGTTTTTT.

V is TRBV30 and J is TRBJ1-6; 7 nucleotides line up with TRBD1. Per germline, CDR1 GTSNPN and CDR2 SVGIG (reference sequence). J lost 4 bases, V lost 1 base, and 1 base had no gene match. This CDR3 is 14 amino acids long. The CDR3 spells CAWSGGQYNSPLHF. The CDR3 region has the DNA TGTGCCTGGAGTGGGGGACAGTATAATTCACCCCTCCACTTT.

The chain uses TRBV2 and TRBJ1-4, with 7 bases aligning to TRBD1. V was clipped by 7 bases and J by 3 bases; unmatched bases: 8. From germline, CDR1 is SNHLY and CDR2 FYNNEI. The CDR3 runs 15 residues. This CDR3 is CASNMQGGANEKLFF. DNA for the CDR3: TGTGCCAGCAATATGCAGGGGGGAGCTAATGAAAAACTGTTTTTT.

The V gene is TRBV7-2, the J gene TRBJ2-1; the match to TRBD2 covers 8 bases. Losses at the gene ends were 7 bases for V and 9 bases for J; bases not matched to a gene: 5. Germline V gene lookup returns CDR1 SGHTA and CDR2 FQGNSA. CDR3 length equals 12 residues. In DNA, the CDR3 is TGTGCCAGCAACTTTCGGGGGGGTGAGCAGTTCTTC. Protein sequence: CASNFRGGEQFF.

This chain links TRBV11-2 with TRBJ2-2, with 7 bases fitting TRBD1. CDR1 and CDR2 (germline): SGHAT, FQNNGV. The CDR3 length is 17 residues. Trimming removed 5 bases from V and 3 bases from J; junction bases left unmatched: 12. The CDR3 DNA follows: TGTGCCAGCAGCCTAATCGGGTGGCAGGGGGACACCGGGGAGCTGTTTTTT. Its translation is CASSLIGWQGDTGELFF.

The rearrangement joins TRBV18 to TRBJ2-1, with 7 nucleotides matching TRBD2. V was pared by 4 bases and J by 5 bases, with 8 bases of the junction left unmatched. CDR3 length: 15 residues. Germline loops: CDR1 KGHSH, CDR2 LQKENI. This CDR3 reads CASSQNGGSNNEQFF. As DNA, the CDR3 is TGTGCCAGCTCACAGAACGGGGGGTCCAACAATGAGCAGTTCTTC.

The V call is TRBV7-2, the J call TRBJ1-5, with D possibly being TRBD1 (5 bases). From germline, CDR1 is SGHTA and CDR2 FQGNSA. CDR3 length equals 16 residues. V lost 5 bases and J 0 bases, leaving 14 bases between the germline ends. The CDR3 sequence is CASSTSTGDSNQPQHF. In nucleotides, the CDR3 is TGTGCCAGCAGCACCAGCACAGGAGATAGCAATCAGCCCCAGCATTTT. Together with reference TRBV7-2 and TRBJ1-5, the CDR3 gives the full variable domain: GAGVSQSPSNKVTEKGKDVELRCDPISGHTALYWYRQSLGQGLEFLIYFQGNSAPDKSGLPSDRFSAERTGGSVSTLTIQRTQQEDSAVYLCASSTSTGDSNQPQHFGDGTRLSIL.

The rearrangement links TRBV6-5 to TRBJ1-2, with 7 bases fitting TRBD1. Germline CDR1 and CDR2: MNHEY and SVGAGI. The CDR3 totals 13 residues. Trimming took 6 bases from V and 7 from J; bases not matched to a gene: 8. The CDR3 here is CASSRDRASGYTF. The CDR3 region has the DNA TGTGCCAGCAGCCGAGACAGGGCGAGTGGCTACACCTTC.

The genes are TRBV7-8 and TRBJ2-2; D gene ambiguous. V lost 5 bases, J lost 6 bases, and 7 bases lay in between. Germline V gene lookup returns CDR1 SGHVS and CDR2 FQNEAQ. The CDR3 totals 12 residues. Here the CDR3 DNA reads TGTGCCAGCAGCCGTAGTGCCGGGGAGCTGTTTTTT. Protein: CASSRSAGELFF.

This sequence joins TRBV6-2 or TRBV6-3 and TRBJ1-4; D is unclear. Trimming cost V 0 bases and J 0 bases, with 11 bases left between them. This CDR3 contains 17 residues. CDR1 MNHEY and CDR2 SVGEGT come from the germline V gene. The CDR3 coding sequence is TGTGCCAGCAGTTACTCGCCGCGGGCGTCAACTAATGAAAAACTGTTTTTT. Residues: CASSYSPRASTNEKLFF.

The chain's CDR3 is CASSLVSGNVWNEQFF. The CDR3 bases are TGTGCCAGCAGTTTAGTTTCCGGGAACGTTTGGAATGAGCAGTTCTTC. The genes are TRBV28 and TRBJ2-1, with D perhaps matching TRBD2 (5 bases). Per the germline V gene, CDR1 is MDHEN and CDR2 is SYDVKM. This CDR3 spans 16 amino acids. Trimming removed 2 bases from V and 7 bases from J, with 18 bases in between.

The chain joins TRBV23-1 to TRBJ1-6; no firm D call. TRBV23-1 is recorded as an ORF, its role being uncertain. The CDR3 is made up of 15 amino acids. Trimming left V 7 bases short and J 9 bases short, with 19 bases between. DNA for the CDR3: TGCGCCAGCAATTCGTTCTGTAGAACTAGTTCACCCCTCCACTTT. As protein: CASNSFCRTSSPLHF.

CDR3 residues: CASGPTGSYNEQFF. CDR3 coding DNA: TGTGCCAGTGGGCCGACAGGAAGTTACAATGAGCAGTTCTTC. This chain joins TRBV7-3 and TRBJ2-1, with a weak D call TRBD1 (6 bases). The CDR3 has 14 residues. CDR1 SGHTA and CDR2 FQGTGA come from the germline V gene. Deletions cut 9 bases from V and 4 bases from J, with 16 bases between.

The chain uses TRBV7-9 and TRBJ2-7, with TRBD1 matching 9 bases. V trimming: 1 base; J trimming: 3 bases; junction bases outside the gene matches: 4. This CDR3 spans 15 amino acids. CDR1 and CDR2 from the germline V gene are SEHNR and FQNEAQ (reference sequence). The CDR3 reads CASSLGGTGFYEQYF. As DNA, the CDR3 is TGTGCCAGCAGCTTAGGGGGGACAGGGTTCTACGAGCAGTACTTC. Full variable domain (remainder filled in from reference TRBV7-9 and TRBJ2-7): DTGVSQNPRHKITKRGQNVTFRCDPISEHNRLYWYRQTLGQGPEFLTYFQNEAQLEKSRLLSDRFSAERPKGSFSTLEIQRTEQGDSAMYLCASSLGGTGFYEQYFGPGTRLTVT.

This chain connects TRBV7-8 to TRBJ1-5, with D uncertain. CDR1 and CDR2 from the germline V gene are SGHVS and FQNEAQ. This CDR3 contains 15 residues. Deletions cut 0 bases from V and 9 bases from J, with 15 bases between. CDR3 amino acids: CASSLARFVRAPQHF. CDR3 bases: TGTGCCAGCAGCTTAGCCAGGTTCGTCCGTGCGCCCCAGCATTTT.

The J gene is TRBJ2-1, the V gene TRBV28; TRBD2 matches at 14 bases. V dropped 7 bases and J dropped 8; count of bases not matched to a gene: 7. The CDR3 consists of 15 residues. CDR1 and CDR2 (germline): MDHEN, SYDVKM. CDR3 loop: CASTPGTSGRHEQFF. CDR3 nucleotide sequence: TGTGCCAGCACCCCCGGGACTAGCGGGAGACATGAGCAGTTCTTC.

The chain recombines TRBV5-4 with TRBJ2-5, with D hard to call. Trimming shortened V by 0 bases and J by 1 base, and 13 bases separated the two germline ends. The CDR3 runs 16 residues. Germline assignment: CDR1 SGHNT and CDR2 YYREEE (reference sequence). The CDR3 loop reads CASSLERDSSQETQYF. The CDR3, as DNA: TGTGCCAGCAGCTTGGAAAGAGATAGCAGCCAAGAGACCCAGTACTTC.

This clone was detected only once. This chain links TRBV18 with TRBJ2-6; no firm D call. From germline, CDR1 is KGHSH and CDR2 LQKENI. CDR3 length: 17 amino acids. V was cut by 0 bases and J by 1 base, with 10 bases left in between. The CDR3, as DNA: TGTGCCAGCTCACCACCCGGCGGAGTGTCTGGGGCCAACGTCCTGACTTTC. Its protein product is CASSPPGGVSGANVLTF.

V is TRBV14 and J is TRBJ2-3; maybe TRBD2 (5 bases). CDR1 and CDR2 (germline): SGHDN, FVKESK. The CDR3 runs 16 residues. V gave up 1 base and J gave up 1 base, with 12 bases separating them. CDR3 sequence: CASSQALWRGTDTQYF. In nucleotides, the CDR3 is TGTGCCAGCAGCCAAGCCCTATGGCGGGGCACAGATACGCAGTATTTT.

This chain connects TRBV10-1 to TRBJ2-1; D gene uncertain. Trimming took 4 bases from V and 10 from J, leaving 11 bases between them. Germline V gene lookup returns CDR1 WNHNN and CDR2 SYGVQD (reference sequence). The CDR3 sequence is 12 residues long. The CDR3 protein is CASSANSGEQFF. The DNA of the CDR3 is TGCGCCAGCAGTGCAAACAGTGGCGAGCAGTTCTTC.

The chain combines TRBV4-1 with TRBJ1-4, with 7 bases lining up with TRBD1. CDR3 length equals 17 residues. Trimming removed 6 bases from V and 5 bases from J; junction bases left unmatched: 15. CDR1 is MGHRA and CDR2 is YSYEKL in the germline V gene. For the CDR3, the DNA is TGCGCCAGCAGGAAAAAGACTCCCGGGACAGAAAATGAAAAACTGTTTTTT. This sequence encodes CASRKKTPGTENEKLFF.

This clone came up a few times. V and J are TRBV3-1 (or the pseudogene TRBV3-2) and TRBJ2-1, with D unresolved. Per germline, CDR1 LGHDT and CDR2 YNNKEL (reference sequence). Trimming removed 3 bases at V and 0 bases at J, with 9 bases between. CDR3 length: 15 residues. The CDR3 here is CASSHYSSSYNEQFF. In nucleotides, the CDR3 is TGTGCCAGCAGCCATTACTCGAGCTCCTACAATGAGCAGTTCTTC.

The rearrangement joins TRBV1 to TRBJ2-7; the D segment call TRBD1 is taken from the table without a DNA check. TRBV1 is designated a pseudogene. The CDR3 has 13 residues. The CDR3 nucleotides are TGCACCATGCCCGCAGGGGGGTCCTACGAGCAGTACTTC. Translated: CTMPAGGSYEQYF.

This sequence joins TRBV2 and TRBJ2-7, with 8 bases matching TRBD2. The length of the CDR3 is 14 residues. Germline-derived CDR1 and CDR2 are SNHLY and FYNNEI. Germline trimming cut 7 bases from V and 1 base from J; bases unmatched to any gene: 6. The CDR3 reads CASTGLAGSYEQYF. CDR3 bases: TGTGCCAGCACCGGCCTAGCGGGTTCCTACGAGCAGTACTTC.

The rearrangement uses TRBV21-1 and TRBJ2-1; the table calls TRBD1, which could not be checked here. TRBV21-1 is reported as a pseudogene. The CDR3 sequence is 15 residues long. CDR3 coding DNA: TGTGCCAGCAGTCATCCGGGACAGGGTTTCCATGAGCAGTTCTTC. It is translated as CASSHPGQGFHEQFF.

The chain carries TRBV2 and TRBJ1-5; D is unclear. Trimming cost V 5 bases and J 5 bases, with 19 bases left between them. CDR3 length: 16 residues. CDR1 SNHLY and CDR2 FYNNEI come from the germline V gene. DNA for the CDR3: TGTGCCAGCAGTTCCCTCGGGAGGCTAGCGGATCAGCCCCAGCATTTT. Translating gives CASSSLGRLADQPQHF.

The rearrangement links TRBV28 to TRBJ2-3; no reliable D call. The CDR3 is 15 residues long. V shed 5 bases and J shed 5 bases, with 17 bases lying between them. Germline V gene lookup returns CDR1 MDHEN and CDR2 SYDVKM. The CDR3 loop reads CASSAFGGSVDTQYF. For the CDR3, the DNA is TGTGCCAGCAGTGCCTTCGGCGGTTCAGTAGATACGCAGTATTTT.

The chain joins TRBV21-1 to TRBJ1-2. TRBV21-1 constitutes a pseudogene. The CDR3 consists of 15 residues. The CDR3 DNA reads TGTGCCAGCAGCTACGGGGGGGCAGGAGACTATGGCTACACCTTC. Protein sequence: CASSYGGAGDYGYTF.